Presented here are 20 T cell receptor beta chains from one specimen sequenced in a study of blood T cell repertoires in COVID-19. Assay: immunoSEQ multiplex PCR; the TCRdb copy retains only in-frame clones and omits some. Counted here are about 65,000 clones, about 81% occurring once; the ten biggest clones make up approximately 15%. The sample comprised peripheral blood. The source of these receptors is an older man with acute or convalescent COVID-19.

The gene calls are TRBV7-9 and TRBJ2-7; the match to TRBD2 covers 15 bases. With 5 bases clipped from V and 8 bases from J, the junction kept 7 bases outside the gene matches. Germline V gene data show CDR1 as SEHNR and CDR2 as FQNEAQ (reference sequence). The CDR3 is made up of 15 amino acids. CDR3 in DNA: TGTGCCAGCAGCGCCCCGGGACTAGCGGGGGGAAAGCAGTACTTC. It yields the protein CASSAPGLAGGKQYF.

A single count supports this clone. The chain uses TRBV7-6 and TRBJ2-5, with 7 bases identical to TRBD1. The CDR3 length is 15 residues. The germline V gene has CDR1 SGHVS and CDR2 FNYEAQ. Trimming cost V 3 bases and J 2 bases; bases outside gene matches: 6. The CDR3 DNA reads TGTGCCAGCAGCTTCCTAGACAGGGTTCAAGAGACCCAGTACTTC. Its protein product is CASSFLDRVQETQYF.

This clone was counted a few times. The rearrangement joins TRBV11-3 to TRBJ2-5, with 8 bases that match TRBD2. The CDR3 is made up of 14 amino acids. The germline CDR1 and CDR2 sequences are SGHNT and YENEEA. V shed 5 bases and J 2 bases; nucleotides not matched to a gene: 4. The CDR3 spells CASSQLAGQETQYF. The CDR3, as DNA: TGTGCCAGCAGCCAGTTAGCGGGGCAAGAGACCCAGTACTTC.

This chain joins TRBV20-1 and TRBJ1-2; the match to TRBD1 covers 9 bases. V dropped 6 bases and J dropped 10; count of bases not matched to a gene: 18. The CDR3 is made up of 15 amino acids. Germline V gene sequence: CDR1 DFQATT, CDR2 SNEGSKA (reference sequence). CDR3 residues: CSASRPGQGAFDYTF. Written as DNA, the CDR3 is TGCAGTGCCAGTAGACCGGGACAGGGAGCGTTTGACTACACCTTC.

The rearrangement uses TRBV6-6 and TRBJ2-4, with D uncertain. Between the trimmed V and J ends, which lost 7 bases and 0 bases, there was a span of 7 bases. CDR1 MNHNY and CDR2 SVGAGI come from the germline V gene (reference sequence). The CDR3 is 13 amino acids. The CDR3: CASTLGAKNIQYF. The CDR3, as DNA: TGTGCCAGCACTCTCGGAGCCAAAAACATTCAGTACTTC.

This chain uses TRBV9 with TRBJ2-1; 14 bases align to TRBD2. This CDR3 is 16 amino acids long. The junction had 7 bases not matched to a gene; V was cut back by 2 bases and J by 9 bases. Germline loops: CDR1 SGDLS, CDR2 YYNGEE. Here the CDR3 DNA reads TGTGCCAGCAGCGTCCGACTAGCGGGGGGGCCAAGTGAGCAGTTCTTC. Translation: CASSVRLAGGPSEQFF.

This clone appeared once. The DNA is omitted, as the CDR3 cannot be located on it reliably, and the CDR3 follows TCRdb's listing. The J gene is TRBJ1-1, the V gene TRBV12-2. TRBV12-2 is a listed pseudogene. The CDR3 extends over 14 residues, inclusive of both ends. The CDR3 sequence: CASRFAAGATEAFF.

Written as DNA, the CDR3 is TGTGCCAGCAGCCAAGAGACCGCGGGGGGGACTTACAATGAGCAGTTCTTC. It is translated as CASSQETAGGTYNEQFF. The chain joins TRBV4-2 to TRBJ2-1; 9 bases line up with TRBD2. V trimming: 0 bases; J trimming: 4 bases; junction bases outside the gene matches: 7. The CDR3 has 17 amino acids. Per the germline V gene, CDR1 is LGHNA and CDR2 is YNFKEQ.

J is TRBJ2-7 and V is TRBV5-1, with D perhaps matching TRBD2 (7 bases). V was cut by 0 bases and J by 5 bases, with 15 bases left in between. Germline CDR1 SGHRS, CDR2 YFSETQ. The CDR3 covers 15 residues. CDR3 nucleotides: TGCGCCAGCAGCTTGGTGGGGGGGGCAGCGGACGAGCAGTACTTC. The encoded protein is CASSLVGGAADEQYF.

The gene calls are TRBV3-1 (or the pseudogene TRBV3-2) and TRBJ2-7, with 7 bases lining up with TRBD1. The CDR3 consists of 14 residues. The germline CDR1 and CDR2 sequences are LGHDT and YNNKEL (reference sequence). J gave up 2 bases and V 4 bases, and 5 bases lay outside the gene matches. The CDR3, as DNA: TGTGCCAGCAGCCCGGGACAGAGAACCTACGAGCAGTACTTC. It translates to CASSPGQRTYEQYF.

The chain joins TRBV5-5 to TRBJ1-2, with 8 bases aligning to TRBD1. CDR1 is SGHKS, CDR2 YYEKEE, per germline (reference sequence). The trim removed 5 bases at V and 8 bases at J, leaving 11 bases unmatched. The CDR3 loop spans 14 amino acids. The CDR3 here is CASRRDRGPRGYTF. The CDR3 DNA reads as TGTGCCAGCAGACGAGACAGGGGCCCAAGGGGCTACACCTTC. The variable domain in full, with the rest retrieved from reference TRBV5-5 and TRBJ1-2, is DAGVTQSPTHLIKTRGQQVTLRCSPISGHKSVSWYQQVLGQGPQFIFQYYEKEERGRGNFPDRFSARQFPNYSSELNVNALLLGDSALYLCASRRDRGPRGYTFGSGTRLTVV.

This sequence joins TRBV7-2 and TRBJ1-5; D is unclear. V was cut by 5 bases and J by 6 bases, with 17 bases left in between. Per the germline V gene, CDR1 is SGHTA and CDR2 is FQGNSA. The CDR3 runs 15 residues. This CDR3 is CASSAPGRSGQPQHF. As DNA, the CDR3 is TGTGCCAGCAGCGCCCCCGGGAGGTCGGGTCAGCCCCAGCATTTT.

The chain joins TRBV10-3 to TRBJ2-7; TRBD2 aligns across 11 bases. Germline V gene lookup returns CDR1 ENHRY and CDR2 SYGVKD. CDR3 length equals 15 residues. The V and J ends lost 5 bases and 2 bases, in that order; junction bases with no gene match: 5. CDR3 DNA: TGTGCCATCAGTTCCGGGACTAGCGGCACCTACGAGCAGTACTTC. Its protein is CAISSGTSGTYEQYF.

The CDR3 protein is CASSLGQGETLNTEAFF. CDR3 DNA: TGTGCCAGCAGCTTAGGTCAGGGGGAGACACTTAACACTGAAGCTTTCTTT. The rearrangement uses TRBV11-3 and TRBJ1-1; TRBD1 agrees at 7 bases. The trim removed 1 base at V and 2 bases at J, leaving 10 bases unmatched. CDR3 length equals 17 residues. Germline CDR1 and CDR2: SGHNT and YENEEA.

The chain employs TRBV7-8 and TRBJ2-7, with 9 bases fitting TRBD1. The CDR3 runs 13 residues. V trimming: 10 bases; J trimming: 7 bases; junction bases outside the gene matches: 11. Looked up from germline, CDR1 is SGHVS and CDR2 is FQNEAQ. The CDR3 coding sequence is TGTGCCATACTGGGACAGGGCGCACGGGAGCAGTACTTC. Amino acid sequence: CAILGQGAREQYF.

The chain combines TRBV11-3 with TRBJ1-2; D is perhaps TRBD1 (6 bases). Germline CDR1 and CDR2: SGHNT and YENEEA. This CDR3 spans 15 amino acids. With 5 bases removed from V and 0 bases from J, the gap between germline ends came to 13 bases. The CDR3 DNA reads TGTGCCAGCAGCCGGACAGCGATACCTAACTATGGCTACACCTTC. It codes for CASSRTAIPNYGYTF. The full variable domain, in which reference TRBV11-3 and TRBJ1-2 provide the parts outside the CDR3, is EAGVVQSPRYKIIEKKQPVAFWCNPISGHNTLYWYLQNLGQGPELLIRYENEEAVDDSQLPKDRFSAERLKGVDSTLKIQPAELGDSAVYLCASSRTAIPNYGYTFGSGTRLTVV.

This clone has more than one count but fewer than ten. The chain links TRBV6-1 to TRBJ1-1, with D perhaps TRBD1 (5 bases). The CDR3 sequence is 19 residues long. V was pared by 0 bases and J by 0 bases, with 20 bases between. Per germline, CDR1 MNHNS and CDR2 SASEGT. Here the CDR3 DNA reads TGTGCCAGCAGTGAAGCCCGATTGGGGGGGATTGGGGTGAACACTGAAGCTTTCTTT. Residues: CASSEARLGGIGVNTEAFF.

The J gene is TRBJ2-7, the V gene TRBV18; perhaps TRBD1 as D (5 bases). This CDR3 comprises 13 residues. Trimming removed 6 bases from V and 2 bases from J, with 11 bases in between. Germline V gene data show CDR1 as KGHSH and CDR2 as LQKENI. This chain's CDR3 is CASSLDTAYEQYF. The CDR3 nucleotides read TGTGCCAGCTCCCTGGACACAGCCTACGAGCAGTACTTC.

The chain uses TRBV3-1 (or the pseudogene TRBV3-2) and TRBJ2-4; 7 bases match TRBD2. This CDR3 is built from 20 residues. Trimming cost V 0 bases and J 1 base; bases outside gene matches: 15. Germline V gives CDR1 LGHDT, CDR2 YNNKEL (reference sequence). The CDR3 protein is CASSQERGGPAGGAKNIQYF. Written as DNA, the CDR3 is TGTGCCAGCAGCCAAGAAAGGGGAGGGCCGGCCGGGGGGGCCAAAAACATTCAGTACTTC.

This clone has just one count. J is TRBJ2-2 and V is TRBV6-5; no firm D call. The V end lost 0 bases, the J end lost 6 bases, and 8 bases lay between the germline ends. CDR3 length: 14 amino acids. Germline V gene sequence: CDR1 MNHEY, CDR2 SVGAGI. The CDR3 loop is CASSYSSLPGELFF. The CDR3 coding sequence is TGTGCCAGCAGTTACTCGAGCCTCCCCGGGGAGCTGTTTTTT.